The present T cell receptor (beta chain) was sequenced within a study of blood T cell repertoires in COVID-19. V lost 5 bases and J lost 4, with 8 bases in between. Germline-derived CDR1 and CDR2 are SGHAT and FQNNGV. This CDR3 has 13 amino acids. Assay: immunoSEQ multiplex PCR; the TCRdb copy retains only in-frame clones and omits some. The data show roughly 69,000 clones, around 80% seen once. Sequencing was carried out using peripheral blood. The chain uses TRBV11-2 and TRBJ2-2; D may be TRBD1 (6 bases). This receptor was identified in a man in his sixties with COVID-19, enrolled during active disease. The CDR3 DNA reads TGTGCCAGCAGCATGACAGGCACCGGGGAGCTGTTTTTT. Translated, it gives CASSMTGTGELFF.